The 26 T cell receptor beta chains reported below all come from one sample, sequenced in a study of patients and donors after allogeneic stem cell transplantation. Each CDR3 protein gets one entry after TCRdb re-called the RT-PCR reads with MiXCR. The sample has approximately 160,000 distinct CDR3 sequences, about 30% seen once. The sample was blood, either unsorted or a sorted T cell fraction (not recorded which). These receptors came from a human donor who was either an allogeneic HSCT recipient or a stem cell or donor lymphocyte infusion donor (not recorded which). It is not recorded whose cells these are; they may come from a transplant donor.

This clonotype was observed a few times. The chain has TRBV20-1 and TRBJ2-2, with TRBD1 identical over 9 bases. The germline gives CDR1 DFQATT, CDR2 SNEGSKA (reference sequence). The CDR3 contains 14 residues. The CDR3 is CSLAGQGHTGELFF. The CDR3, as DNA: TGCAGCTTGGCGGGACAGGGCCACACCGGGGAGCTGTTTTTT.

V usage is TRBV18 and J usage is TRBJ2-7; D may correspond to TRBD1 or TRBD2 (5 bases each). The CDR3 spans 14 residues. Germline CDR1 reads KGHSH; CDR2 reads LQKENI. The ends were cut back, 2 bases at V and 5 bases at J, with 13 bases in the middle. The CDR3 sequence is CASSPIGAGDEQYF. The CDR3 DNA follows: TGTGCCAGCTCACCAATCGGGGCCGGGGACGAGCAGTACTTC.

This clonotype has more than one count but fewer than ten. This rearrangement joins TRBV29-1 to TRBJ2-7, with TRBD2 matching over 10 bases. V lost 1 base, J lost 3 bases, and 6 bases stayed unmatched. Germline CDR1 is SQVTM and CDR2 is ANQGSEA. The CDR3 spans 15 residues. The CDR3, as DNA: TGCAGCGTTGAAGGGACTAGCGGTACCCTCTACGAGCAGTACTTC. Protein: CSVEGTSGTLYEQYF.

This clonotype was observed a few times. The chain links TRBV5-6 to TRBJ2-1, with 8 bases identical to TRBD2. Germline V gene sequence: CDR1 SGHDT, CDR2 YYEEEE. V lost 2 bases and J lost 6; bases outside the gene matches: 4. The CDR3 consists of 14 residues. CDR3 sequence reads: CASSFSTSGNEQFF. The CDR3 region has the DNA TGTGCCAGCAGCTTTTCAACTAGCGGCAATGAGCAGTTCTTC.

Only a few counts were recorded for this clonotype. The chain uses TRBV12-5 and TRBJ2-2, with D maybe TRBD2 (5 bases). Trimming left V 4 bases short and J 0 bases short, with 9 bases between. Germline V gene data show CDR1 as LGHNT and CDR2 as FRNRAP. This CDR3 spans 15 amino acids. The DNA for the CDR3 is TGTGCTAGTGGTTGGAATAGCGCGAACACCGGGGAGCTGTTTTTT. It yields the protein CASGWNSANTGELFF. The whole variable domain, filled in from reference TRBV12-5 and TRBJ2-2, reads DARVTQTPRHKVTEMGQEVTMRCQPILGHNTVFWYRQTMMQGLELLAYFRNRAPLDDSGMPKDRFSAEMPDATLATLKIQPSEPRDSAVYFCASGWNSANTGELFFGEGSRLTVL.

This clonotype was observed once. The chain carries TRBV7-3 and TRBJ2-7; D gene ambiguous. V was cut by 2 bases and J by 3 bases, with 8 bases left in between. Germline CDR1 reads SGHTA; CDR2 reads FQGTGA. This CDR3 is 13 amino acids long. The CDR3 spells CASSLAEGYEQYF. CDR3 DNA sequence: TGTGCCAGCAGCTTAGCAGAAGGCTACGAGCAGTACTTC.

Here the CDR3 reads CASSGTGVHEQYF. In nucleotides, the CDR3 is TGTGCCAGCAGCGGGACAGGGGTCCACGAGCAGTACTTC. V is TRBV6-5 and J is TRBJ2-7; 10 bases align to TRBD1. The CDR3 totals 13 residues. Germline values: CDR1 MNHEY, CDR2 SVGAGI. After removal of 6 bases from V and 5 bases from J, the junction contained 4 bases not matched to a gene.

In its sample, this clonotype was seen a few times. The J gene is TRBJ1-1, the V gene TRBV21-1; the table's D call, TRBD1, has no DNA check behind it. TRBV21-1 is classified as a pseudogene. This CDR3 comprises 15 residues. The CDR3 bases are TGTGCCAGCAGCAAAGTTCAGGGCATGAACACTGAAGCTTTCTTT. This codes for CASSKVQGMNTEAFF.

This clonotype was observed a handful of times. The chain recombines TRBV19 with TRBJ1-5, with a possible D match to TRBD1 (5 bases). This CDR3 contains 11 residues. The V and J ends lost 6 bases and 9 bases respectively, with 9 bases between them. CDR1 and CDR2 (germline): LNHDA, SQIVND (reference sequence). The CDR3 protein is CASSPGGPQHF. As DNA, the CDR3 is TGTGCCAGTAGCCCCGGGGGGCCCCAGCATTTT.

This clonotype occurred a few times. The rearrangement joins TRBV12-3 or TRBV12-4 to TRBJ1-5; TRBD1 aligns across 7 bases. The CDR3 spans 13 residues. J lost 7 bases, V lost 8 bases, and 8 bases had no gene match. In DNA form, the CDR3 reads TGTGCCAGCGAGAGGGACAGTAGCCAGCCCCAGCATTTT. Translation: CASERDSSQPQHF.

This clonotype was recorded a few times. CDR3 coding DNA: TGTGCCAGCAGTTTGTGGTACAGGGGGCCCTACGAGCAGTACTTC. This translates into CASSLWYRGPYEQYF. The J gene is TRBJ2-7, the V gene TRBV27, with 9 nucleotides matching TRBD1. V lost 3 bases, J lost 2 bases, and 5 bases stayed unmatched. Germline loops: CDR1 MNHEY, CDR2 SMNVEV (reference sequence). The CDR3 is 15 residues long.

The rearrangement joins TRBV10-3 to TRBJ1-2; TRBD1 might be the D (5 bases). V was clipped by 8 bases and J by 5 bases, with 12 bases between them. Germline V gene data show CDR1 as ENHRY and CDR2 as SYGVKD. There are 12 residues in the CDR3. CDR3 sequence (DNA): TGTGCCATCCAGTGGGGCGGGTATGGCTACACCTTC. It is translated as CAIQWGGYGYTF.

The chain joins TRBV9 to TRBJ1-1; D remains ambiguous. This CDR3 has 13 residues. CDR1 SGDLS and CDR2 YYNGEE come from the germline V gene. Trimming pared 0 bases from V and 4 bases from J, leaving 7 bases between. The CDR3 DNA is TGTGCCAGCAGCGTAGGGAGTGGCACTGAAGCTTTCTTT. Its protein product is CASSVGSGTEAFF.

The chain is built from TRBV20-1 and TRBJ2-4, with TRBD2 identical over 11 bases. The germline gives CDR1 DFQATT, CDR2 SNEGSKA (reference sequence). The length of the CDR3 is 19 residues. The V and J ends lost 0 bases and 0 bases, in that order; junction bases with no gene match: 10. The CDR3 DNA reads TGCAGTGCTAGAGATTTGGGGACTAGCGGTCTTTTAGCCAAAAACATTCAGTACTTC. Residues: CSARDLGTSGLLAKNIQYF.

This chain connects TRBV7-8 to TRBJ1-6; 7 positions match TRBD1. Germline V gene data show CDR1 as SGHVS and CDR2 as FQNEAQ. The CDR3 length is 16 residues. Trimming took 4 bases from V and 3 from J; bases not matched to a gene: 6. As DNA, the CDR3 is TGTGCCAGCAGCTCCGCCGGGACAGTCTATAATTCACCCCTCCACTTT. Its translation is CASSSAGTVYNSPLHF. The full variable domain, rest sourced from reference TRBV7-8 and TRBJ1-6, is GAGVSQSPRYKVAKRGQDVALRCDPISGHVSLFWYQQALGQGPEFLTYFQNEAQLDKSGLPSDRFFAERPEGSVSTLKIQRTQQEDSAVYLCASSSAGTVYNSPLHFGNGTRLTVT.

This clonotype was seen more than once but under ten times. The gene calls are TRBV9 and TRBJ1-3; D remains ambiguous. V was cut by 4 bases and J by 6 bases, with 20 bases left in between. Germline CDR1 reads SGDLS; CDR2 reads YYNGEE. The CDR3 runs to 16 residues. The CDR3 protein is CASSFSDGEALNTIYF. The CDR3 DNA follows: TGTGCCAGCAGCTTTTCGGACGGAGAGGCCCTAAACACCATATATTTT.

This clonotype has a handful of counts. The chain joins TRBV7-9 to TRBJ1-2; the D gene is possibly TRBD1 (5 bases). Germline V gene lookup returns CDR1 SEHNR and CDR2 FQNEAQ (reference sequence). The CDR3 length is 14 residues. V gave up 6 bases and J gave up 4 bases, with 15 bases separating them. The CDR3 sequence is CASSSYGDRYGYTF. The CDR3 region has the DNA TGTGCCAGCAGTTCCTACGGGGACCGCTATGGCTACACCTTC.

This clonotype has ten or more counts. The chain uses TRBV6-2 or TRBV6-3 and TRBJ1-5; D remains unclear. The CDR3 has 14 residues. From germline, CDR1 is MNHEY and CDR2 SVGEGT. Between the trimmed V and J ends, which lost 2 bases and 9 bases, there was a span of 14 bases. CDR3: CASSYSLDGLPQHF. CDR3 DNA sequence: TGTGCCAGCAGTTACAGCCTGGACGGTCTGCCCCAGCATTTT.

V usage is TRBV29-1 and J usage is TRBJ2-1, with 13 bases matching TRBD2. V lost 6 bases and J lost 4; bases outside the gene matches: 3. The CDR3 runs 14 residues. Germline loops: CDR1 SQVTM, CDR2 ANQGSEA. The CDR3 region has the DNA TGCAGCGTCGCGGGACTAGCGGGGTACAATGAGCAGTTCTTC. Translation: CSVAGLAGYNEQFF.

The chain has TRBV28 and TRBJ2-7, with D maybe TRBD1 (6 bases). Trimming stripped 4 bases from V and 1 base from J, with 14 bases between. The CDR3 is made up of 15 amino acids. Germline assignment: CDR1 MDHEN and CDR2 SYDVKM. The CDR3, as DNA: TGTGCCAGCAGTTCCCGGGACACCCGGTCCTACGAGCAGTACTTC. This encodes CASSSRDTRSYEQYF.

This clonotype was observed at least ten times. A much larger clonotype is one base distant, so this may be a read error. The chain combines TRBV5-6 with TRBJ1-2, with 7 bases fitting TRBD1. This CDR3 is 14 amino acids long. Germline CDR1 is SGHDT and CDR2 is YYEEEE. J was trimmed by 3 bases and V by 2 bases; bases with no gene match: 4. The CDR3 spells CASSLPGTDYGYTF. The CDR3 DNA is TGTGCCAGCAGCTTACCCGGGACAGACTATGGCTACACCTTC. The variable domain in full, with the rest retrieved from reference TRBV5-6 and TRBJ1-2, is DAGVTQSPTHLIKTRGQQVTLRCSPKSGHDTVSWYQQALGQGPQFIFQYYEEEERQRGNFPDRFSGHQFPNYSSELNVNALLLGDSALYLCASSLPGTDYGYTFGSGTRLTVV.

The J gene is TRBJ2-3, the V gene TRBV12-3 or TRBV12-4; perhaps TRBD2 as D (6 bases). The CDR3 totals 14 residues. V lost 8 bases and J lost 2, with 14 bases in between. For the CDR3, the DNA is TGTGCCAGCTTGACGCGGGGCGACACAGATACGCAGTATTTT. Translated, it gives CASLTRGDTDTQYF.

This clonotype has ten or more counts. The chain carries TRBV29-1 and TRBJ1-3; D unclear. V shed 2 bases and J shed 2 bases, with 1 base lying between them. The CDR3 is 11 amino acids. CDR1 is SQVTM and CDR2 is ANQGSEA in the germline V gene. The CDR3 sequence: CSVETGNTIYF. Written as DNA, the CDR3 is TGCAGCGTTGAAACTGGAAACACCATATATTTT.

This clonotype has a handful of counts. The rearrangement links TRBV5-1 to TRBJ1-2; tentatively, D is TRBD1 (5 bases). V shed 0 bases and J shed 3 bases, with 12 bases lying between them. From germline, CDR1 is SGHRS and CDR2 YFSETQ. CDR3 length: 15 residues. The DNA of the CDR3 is TGCGCCAGCAGCTTGGCCGGGGGAAAGGACTATGGCTACACCTTC. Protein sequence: CASSLAGGKDYGYTF.

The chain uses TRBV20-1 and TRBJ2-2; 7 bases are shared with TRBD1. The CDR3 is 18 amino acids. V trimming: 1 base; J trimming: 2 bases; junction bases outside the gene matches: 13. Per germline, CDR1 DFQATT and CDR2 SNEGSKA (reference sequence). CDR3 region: CSARGAGGAIANTGELFF. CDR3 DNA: TGCAGTGCTAGAGGGGCAGGGGGTGCAATCGCAAACACCGGGGAGCTGTTTTTT.

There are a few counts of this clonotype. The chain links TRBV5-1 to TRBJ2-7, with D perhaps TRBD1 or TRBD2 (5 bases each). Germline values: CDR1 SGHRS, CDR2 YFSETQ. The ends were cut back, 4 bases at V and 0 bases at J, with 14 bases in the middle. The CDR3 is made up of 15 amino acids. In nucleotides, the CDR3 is TGCGCCAGCAGCGCCGGGGACCCTGGCTCCTACGAGCAGTACTTC. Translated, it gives CASSAGDPGSYEQYF.